These 6 T cell receptor beta chains share one sample of origin, sequenced in a study of blood T cell repertoires in COVID-19. Sequenced by immunoSEQ multiplex PCR; TCRdb stores in-frame clones only, minus some. This sample has about 310,000 clones, with about 89% found just once. The sample consisted of peripheral blood. These receptor sequences come from a woman aged 45-65 years who had recovered from COVID-19.

The CDR3 DNA follows: TGTGCCAGCAGCTTAGGACTAGCGGGAGGTGAAAACATTCAGTACTTC. Its translation: CASSLGLAGGENIQYF. V and J are TRBV7-2 and TRBJ2-4; 13 positions agree with TRBD2. This CDR3 is 16 amino acids long. Germline trimming cut 1 base from V and 5 bases from J; bases unmatched to any gene: 2. Per the germline V gene, CDR1 is SGHTA and CDR2 is FQGNSA.

The V and J genes are TRBV28 and TRBJ2-1; maybe TRBD2 (5 bases). Deletions cut 3 bases from V and 0 bases from J, with 9 bases between. CDR3 length: 15 amino acids. Germline CDR1 reads MDHEN; CDR2 reads SYDVKM. This CDR3 is CASSFAGSSYNEQFF. CDR3 in DNA: TGTGCCAGCAGTTTTGCGGGCAGCTCCTACAATGAGCAGTTCTTC.

The chain recombines TRBV27 with TRBJ1-1; D is unclear. The germline V gene encodes CDR1 MNHEY and CDR2 SMNVEV (reference sequence). This CDR3 has 13 amino acids. V was trimmed by 2 bases and J by 3 bases, leaving 7 bases between them. CDR3 coding DNA: TGTGCCAGCAGTTTACGTTATTACACTGAAGCTTTCTTT. It translates to CASSLRYYTEAFF.

The CDR3 sequence: CASSLTGAGNTIYF. Here the CDR3 DNA reads TGTGCCAGCAGCTTGACAGGGGCTGGAAACACCATATATTTT. This chain links TRBV3-1 (or the pseudogene TRBV3-2) with TRBJ1-3, with 8 bases that match TRBD1. Germline loops: CDR1 LGHDT, CDR2 YNNKEL (reference sequence). The CDR3 length is 14 residues. J gave up 2 bases and V 5 bases, and 2 bases lay outside the gene matches.

V usage is TRBV6-5 and J usage is TRBJ1-5, with TRBD1 matching 8 bases. The V gene's germline CDR1 is MNHEY and CDR2 SVGAGI. There are 15 residues in the CDR3. Trimming cost V 2 bases and J 2 bases; bases outside gene matches: 2. This CDR3 reads CASSYTTGGNQPQHF. CDR3 in DNA: TGTGCCAGCAGTTACACGACAGGGGGCAATCAGCCCCAGCATTTT.

The chain carries TRBV7-9 and TRBJ2-5; 14 positions match TRBD2. This CDR3 is 15 amino acids long. Trimming at V came to 5 bases and at J to 4 bases, leaving 3 bases not matched to a gene. The germline V gene encodes CDR1 SEHNR and CDR2 FQNEAQ (reference sequence). The CDR3 spells CASSTGTSGGETQYF. DNA of the CDR3: TGTGCCAGCAGCACAGGGACTAGCGGGGGAGAGACCCAGTACTTC.